These 5 T cell receptor beta chains came from one sample sequenced in a study of tumor-infiltrating lymphocytes in oesophageal squamous cell carcinoma. From the PCR reads, TCRdb called clonotypes with MiXCR, one entry per CDR3 protein. In the table there are 20,000 to 25,000 distinct CDR3 sequences, more than 35% of which are singletons. Sample: esophageal tumor tissue. These receptors came from a male donor with esophageal squamous cell carcinoma.

Details on this clonotype: Given a much more abundant clone one base away, this may be a read error. The CDR3 DNA reads as TGTGCCATCGCTAGTTCTGAATACAATGAGCAGTACTTC. This encodes CAIASSEYNEQYF. This chain connects TRBV6-1 to TRBJ2-7, with D hard to call. With 10 bases removed from V and 7 bases from J, the gap between germline ends came to 20 bases. In germline, CDR1 is MNHNS, CDR2 SASEGT. The CDR3 extends over 13 amino acids.

This clonotype was observed at least ten times. This sequence joins TRBV27 and TRBJ1-2; D uncertain. The CDR3 extends over 14 amino acids. Trimming pared 9 bases from V and 5 bases from J, leaving 19 bases between. Germline lookup yields CDR1 MNHEY and CDR2 SMNVEV (reference sequence). In DNA, the CDR3 is TGTGCCAGTTTCAGCGGCGATCCTATTTATGGCTACACCTTC. It translates to CASFSGDPIYGYTF.

The count of this clonotype is one. The V call is TRBV4-1, the J call TRBJ2-6; 11 bases line up with TRBD2. The J call is uncertain, as TRBJ2-5 better fits the DNA end. Per germline, CDR1 MGHRA and CDR2 YSYEKL. This CDR3 is built from 17 residues. CDR3 DNA: TGCGCCAGCAGCCCAGGCAGAGCCGGGACTAGCGGAGAGACCCAGTACTTC. As protein: CASSPGRAGTSGETQYF.

This clonotype was found many times. Lacking the conserved final phenylalanine or tryptophan, this CDR3 likely reflects a read error. No DNA is shown, since the ends of the CDR3 on it are uncertain; the CDR3 is the one TCRdb lists. The genes are TRBV7-2 and TRBJ2-7; the table's D call, TRBD2, has no DNA check behind it. The CDR3 is 19 amino acids long, termini counted. Germline assignment: CDR1 SGHTA and CDR2 FQGNSA. The CDR3 sequence is CASSAQTSGGGRYGYTFGS.

This clonotype was detected ten times or more. The genes are TRBV5-5 and TRBJ1-2; 8 bases agree with TRBD1. The CDR3 runs 15 residues. The germline V gene has CDR1 SGHKS and CDR2 YYEKEE (reference sequence). V gave up 3 bases and J gave up 4 bases; unmatched junction bases: 8. CDR3 loop: CASSSLTGAGYGYTF. DNA for the CDR3: TGTGCCAGCAGCTCTTTGACAGGGGCGGGCTATGGCTACACCTTC. Together with reference TRBV5-5 and TRBJ1-2, the CDR3 gives the full variable domain: DAGVTQSPTHLIKTRGQQVTLRCSPISGHKSVSWYQQVLGQGPQFIFQYYEKEERGRGNFPDRFSARQFPNYSSELNVNALLLGDSALYLCASSSLTGAGYGYTFGSGTRLTVV.